Listed below are T cell receptor beta chains from one sample, sequenced in a study of vaccination and CD4 T cells after COVID-19. TCRdb used MiXCR to reprocess the PCR reads, holding one entry per CDR3 protein. The sample has thousands of distinct CDR3 sequences; roughly 44% are singletons. Antigens of these TCRs are unknown. Sequencing used CD4+ T cells from blood, cultured in vitro. All receptors come from a human donor who had recovered from COVID-19. The CDR3 runs from the conserved cysteine through the conserved F or W. D genes are given only for firm matches. Some rows mark clone size as missing; the rest say once, few, many or name a class of expanded clone.

TRBV5-1	TRBJ2-7	NA	NA	13	TGCGCCAGCAGCTCGCAAGGCTCCTACGAGCAGTACTTC	CASSSQGSYEQYF
TRBV4-2	TRBJ1-2	NA	NA	14	TGTGCCAGCAGGATATCCACTCAGGAGGATGGCTACACCTTC	CASRISTQEDGYTF
TRBV20-1	TRBJ2-2	NA	few	14	TGCAGTGCCACACGTCAGGGGAACACCGGGGAGCTGTTTTTT	CSATRQGNTGELFF
TRBV11-1	TRBJ2-4	NA	NA	13	TGTGCCAGCAGCTCGGGACGAACAAACATTCAGTACTTC	CASSSGRTNIQYF
TRBV20-1	TRBJ2-7	TRBD1	NA	14	TGCAGTGCTAGAGACCGCAGGGGGTCCGACGAGCAGTACTTC	CSARDRRGSDEQYF
TRBV7-9	TRBJ1-3	NA	NA	16	TGTGCCAGCAGCTTAGCGGGGGGTCTAAGTGGAAACACCATATATTTT	CASSLAGGLSGNTIYF
TRBV7-7	TRBJ2-7	TRBD1	few	15	TGTGCTAGCAGCTTAGGACCCGGGACAGTCTACGAGCAGTACTTC	CASSLGPGTVYEQYF
TRBV5-4	TRBJ1-2	NA	few	15	TGTGCCAGCAGCCCGGCGGGGGCCCGCTTGGGGGGCTACACCTTC	CASSPAGARLGGYTF
TRBV18	TRBJ1-1	TRBD1	NA	17	TGTGCCAGCTCACCACGCCTTACAGGGGTGATGAACACTGAAGCTTTCTTT	CASSPRLTGVMNTEAFF
TRBV28	TRBJ1-2	NA	once	16	TGTGCCAGCAGAATCCCTGTTTTGGGGGAAGGCTATGGCTACACCTTC	CASRIPVLGEGYGYTF
TRBV7-6	TRBJ2-6	NA	NA	18	TGTGCCAGCAGCTTAAGACCGGGACGTGAACCTGGGGCCAACGTCCTGACTTTC	CASSLRPGREPGANVLTF
TRBV7-9	TRBJ2-6	NA	NA	13	TGTGCCAGCAGCTTTTCTGGGGCCAACGTCCTGACTTTC	CASSFSGANVLTF
TRBV4-1	TRBJ1-5	NA	NA	14	TGCGCCAGCAGCCAAGATCGGATTCGGAGTCCCCAGCATTTT	CASSQDRIRSPQHF
TRBV10-3	TRBJ2-3	NA	NA	12	TGTGCCATCAGTGCAGGAAAAGATACGCAGTATTTT	CAISAGKDTQYF
TRBV20-1	TRBJ1-5	TRBD1	NA	16	TGCAGTGCTAGTAGAGGGGGCGCTTTCAATAATCAGCCCCAGCATTTT	CSASRGGAFNNQPQHF
TRBV20-1	TRBJ2-7	NA	NA	15	TGCAGTGCGCCTGATGGGGGCGGGGGACGATACGAGCAGTACTTC	CSAPDGGGGRYEQYF
TRBV20-1	TRBJ1-1	NA	NA	11	TGCAGTGTACAGAAGCTGATTGAAGCTTTCTTT	CSVQKLIEAFF
TRBV20-1	TRBJ2-5	NA	NA	13	TGCAGTGCCCCGACTAGTATCCAAGAGACCCAGTACTTC	CSAPTSIQETQYF
TRBV15	TRBJ1-4	TRBD1	NA	15	TGTGCCACCAGCAGAGCCAGCAGGGGGTATGAAAAACTGTTTTTT	CATSRASRGYEKLFF
TRBV5-1	TRBJ2-5	NA	NA	12	TGCGCCAGCAGCCGGCACCAAGAGACCCAGTACTTC	CASSRHQETQYF
TRBV2	TRBJ1-1	NA	few	13	TGTGCCAGCAGTGAAACTTTGTGGACTGAAGCTTTCTTT	CASSETLWTEAFF
TRBV20-1	TRBJ1-3	NA	once	14	TGCAGTGCCAAGAACCCCTTCTCTGGAAACACCATATATTTT	CSAKNPFSGNTIYF
TRBV7-2	TRBJ1-2	NA	NA	16	TGTGCCAGCAGCTTAGTGACAGGCCTAAACTTATATGGCTACACCTTC	CASSLVTGLNLYGYTF
TRBV7-9	TRBJ2-3	TRBD1	NA	16	TGTGCCAGCAGCTACCCCCGGACAGGGGGTACAGATACGCAGTATTTT	CASSYPRTGGTDTQYF
TRBV7-8	TRBJ2-1	NA	NA	16	TGTGCCAGCAGCTTACGGACGGGGGCCTCCTACAATGAGCAGTTCTTC	CASSLRTGASYNEQFF
TRBV4-2	TRBJ2-7	TRBD1	NA	17	TGTGCCAGCAGCCAAGATCCGCGGCAGGGGGCAACCTACGAGCAGTACTTC	CASSQDPRQGATYEQYF
TRBV20-1	TRBJ1-5	NA	NA	16	TGCAGTGCTAGAGATCGTATGGGTAATAGCGATCAGCCCCAGCATTTT	CSARDRMGNSDQPQHF
TRBV6-1	TRBJ2-7	NA	few	14	TGTGCCAGCAGCTATAACAGGGTGGCCTACGAGCAGTACTTC	CASSYNRVAYEQYF
TRBV7-9	TRBJ1-1	TRBD1	NA	13	TGTGCCAGCAGCCGGGGACAGGAGGCTGAAGCTTTCTTT	CASSRGQEAEAFF
TRBV6-1	TRBJ1-5	TRBD1	medium-sized	15	TGTGCCAGCAGTGCCGGGACAGGGAACTTGGGGCCCCAGCATTTT	CASSAGTGNLGPQHF
TRBV19	TRBJ2-5	TRBD2	few	17	TGTGCCAGTAGTATAGGGACTAGCGGGAGTCCTCGGGAGACCCAGTACTTC	CASSIGTSGSPRETQYF
TRBV20-1	TRBJ2-3	TRBD2	few	14	TGCAGTGCTACCTTAGCGGGGGGACTAGATACGCAGTATTTT	CSATLAGGLDTQYF
TRBV25-1	TRBJ2-2	NA	NA	15	TGTGCCAGCAGTGAATCCCCCAGGGCCGCCGGGGAGCTGTTTTTT	CASSESPRAAGELFF
TRBV5-1	TRBJ2-7	NA	few	15	TGCGCCAGCGCAAAGTGGGGGGGGGCGTCCTACGAGCAGTACTTC	CASAKWGGASYEQYF
TRBV7-8	TRBJ1-6	TRBD1	medium-sized	15	TGTGCCAGCAGTAAACTCACAGGGGCGGATTCACCCCTCCACTTT	CASSKLTGADSPLHF
TRBV4-1	TRBJ2-1	TRBD2	once	14	TGCGCCAGCAGCCAAGTGGAGGGGAGGGATGAGCAGTTCTTC	CASSQVEGRDEQFF
TRBV24-1	TRBJ2-1	TRBD2	NA	20	TGTGCCACCAGTGATTTGCAGGGTCGTAGTGCTAGCGGGAGAGTCAATGAGCAGTTCTTC	CATSDLQGRSASGRVNEQFF
TRBV12-3/TRBV12-4	TRBJ2-5	NA	once	13	TGTGCCAGCAGTTTAGTAACGCAGGAGACCCAGTACTTC	CASSLVTQETQYF
TRBV7-9	TRBJ2-3	TRBD2	once	16	TGTGCCAGCAGCTTTAGGACTAGCGGGAGCACAGATACGCAGTATTTT	CASSFRTSGSTDTQYF
TRBV30	TRBJ1-6	TRBD1	NA	15	TGTGCCTGCCGCCAGCCACAGGGGGCGGGATCACCCCTCCACTTT	CACRQPQGAGSPLHF
TRBV12-3/TRBV12-4	TRBJ2-3	TRBD2	NA	14	TGTGCCAGCACCACTAGCGGGAGGTCAGATACGCAGTATTTT	CASTTSGRSDTQYF
TRBV20-1	TRBJ2-6	TRBD1	NA	14	TGCAGTGCGGCAGGGGGCTCTGGGGCCAACGTCCTGACTTTC	CSAAGGSGANVLTF
TRBV4-1	TRBJ1-2	NA	NA	14	TGCGCCAGCAGCCAAGATTGGGGTAACTATGGCTACACCTTC	CASSQDWGNYGYTF
TRBV6-1	TRBJ2-1	TRBD2	NA	17	TGTGCCAGCAGCCGCTTTAGCGGGGGGGCATCCTACAATGAGCAGTTCTTC	CASSRFSGGASYNEQFF
TRBV11-3	TRBJ2-2	NA	NA	13	TGTGCCAGCAGCTTGCAGGGAGCCGGGGAGCTGTTTTTT	CASSLQGAGELFF
TRBV6-2/TRBV6-3	TRBJ1-5	NA	few	16	TGTGCCAGCAGAGCCGGGGACATCGGATTCAATCAGCCCCAGCATTTT	CASRAGDIGFNQPQHF
TRBV7-8	TRBJ2-2	TRBD2	NA	17	TGTGCCAGCAGCTCCAACGGGGGGGCCGGATTGACCGGGGAGCTGTTTTTT	CASSSNGGAGLTGELFF